Below are 17 T cell receptor beta chains sequenced from a single sample in a study of T cell responses to AZD1222 COVID-19 vaccine. Only in-frame clones appear in the TCRdb table, and some are missing; sequencing was by immunoSEQ multiplex PCR. The sample lists 80,000 or so clones, about 84% occurring once. Sample: peripheral blood, taken on day 0 of AZD1222 vaccination. Receptors originate from an adult in good health.

This sequence joins TRBV5-1 and TRBJ1-1, with D tentatively TRBD1 (5 bases). CDR3 size: 16 residues. With 1 base removed from V and 1 base from J, the gap between germline ends came to 14 bases. Germline-derived CDR1 and CDR2 are SGHRS and YFSETQ. CDR3 region: CASSLRQLGGNTEAFF. In DNA form, the CDR3 reads TGCGCCAGCAGCTTGCGCCAACTGGGGGGGAACACTGAAGCTTTCTTT.

The chain recombines TRBV9 with TRBJ1-5; 11 nucleotides match TRBD1. Germline CDR1 reads SGDLS; CDR2 reads YYNGEE. The CDR3 totals 15 residues. Trimming cost V 0 bases and J 6 bases; bases outside gene matches: 2. Here the CDR3 reads CASSVAGTGGQPQHF. CDR3 DNA sequence: TGTGCCAGCAGCGTAGCGGGGACAGGGGGTCAGCCCCAGCATTTT.

This clone was recorded once. The J gene is TRBJ1-5, the V gene TRBV10-1, with D unresolved. The CDR3 runs to 16 residues. The V gene lost 0 bases and the J gene lost 5 bases, with 14 bases spanning the gap. Germline V gene data show CDR1 as WNHNN and CDR2 as SYGVQD (reference sequence). CDR3 DNA sequence: TGCGCCAGCAGTGAGTCAGGCACCGAAGCGTATCAGCCCCAGCATTTT. It specifies CASSESGTEAYQPQHF.

The V and J genes are TRBV7-9 and TRBJ2-1, with D possibly being TRBD2 (6 bases). Trimming pared 5 bases from V and 0 bases from J, leaving 14 bases between. Per the germline V gene, CDR1 is SEHNR and CDR2 is FQNEAQ (reference sequence). The CDR3 consists of 16 residues. CDR3 DNA sequence: TGTGCCAGCAGCCCCCCCGGGGGAAGCTCCTACAATGAGCAGTTCTTC. This sequence encodes CASSPPGGSSYNEQFF.

The chain employs TRBV29-1 and TRBJ1-2, with D tentatively TRBD1 (6 bases). Looked up from germline, CDR1 is SQVTM and CDR2 is ANQGSEA. Trimming cost V 4 bases and J 4 bases, with 16 bases left between them. The CDR3 spans 14 residues. CDR3 amino acids: CSVGLPADSYGYTF. CDR3 DNA: TGCAGCGTTGGACTACCCGCGGACAGCTATGGCTACACCTTC.

DNA for the CDR3: TGTGCCAGCAGAAGTGGTGGTTCTCGACAGCAAGAGACCCAGTACTTC. Protein: CASRSGGSRQQETQYF. The chain has TRBV5-4 and TRBJ2-5; a possible D gene is TRBD1 (5 bases). CDR1 and CDR2 from the germline V gene are SGHNT and YYREEE (reference sequence). This CDR3 spans 16 amino acids. Trimming took off 5 bases at V and 2 bases at J, with 19 bases between the two ends. Drawing the rest from reference TRBV5-4 and TRBJ2-5, the complete variable domain is ETGVTQSPTHLIKTRGQQVTLRCSSQSGHNTVSWYQQALGQGPQFIFQYYREEENGRGNFPPRFSGLQFPNYSSELNVNALELDDSALYLCASRSGGSRQQETQYFGPGTRLLVL.

This chain uses TRBV19 with TRBJ1-4, with a tentative D call TRBD1 (6 bases). V lost 3 bases to trimming and J lost 7 bases, with 15 bases between them. This CDR3 region has 15 residues. Germline V gene lookup returns CDR1 LNHDA and CDR2 SQIVND (reference sequence). This chain's CDR3 is CASSIPGERVEKLFF. In DNA, the CDR3 is TGTGCCAGTAGTATCCCAGGGGAGAGAGTTGAAAAACTGTTTTTT.

This clone was recorded once. V and J are TRBV30 and TRBJ2-2, with D hard to call. This CDR3 spans 14 amino acids. V gave up 0 bases and J gave up 1 base, with 6 bases separating them. CDR1 and CDR2 (germline): GTSNPN, SVGIG (reference sequence). The CDR3 sequence is CAWSVSQNTGELFF. The CDR3 DNA reads TGTGCCTGGAGTGTTAGCCAGAACACCGGGGAGCTGTTTTTT.

The chain employs TRBV11-2 and TRBJ2-3; D may be TRBD1 (5 bases). The CDR3 is 15 residues long. The germline V gene has CDR1 SGHAT and CDR2 FQNNGV. V lost 8 bases and J 0 bases, leaving 15 bases between the germline ends. CDR3 sequence reads: CASCLLGRSTDTQYF. The DNA for the CDR3 is TGTGCCAGCTGCCTTTTGGGGCGCAGCACAGATACGCAGTATTTT. Full variable domain (rest looked up from reference TRBV11-2 and TRBJ2-3): EAGVAQSPRYKIIEKRQSVAFWCNPISGHATLYWYQQILGQGPKLLIQFQNNGVVDDSQLPKDRFSAERLKGVDSTLKIQPAKLEDSAVYLCASCLLGRSTDTQYFGPGTRLTVL.

The chain couples TRBV7-2 to TRBJ2-3; D is possibly TRBD1 or TRBD2 (5 bases each). V lost 1 base, J lost 2 bases, and 10 bases lay in between. This CDR3 has 15 residues. CDR1 and CDR2 (germline): SGHTA, FQGNSA. CDR3 residues: CASSLDYGTTDTQYF. The DNA of the CDR3 is TGTGCCAGCAGCTTAGATTACGGGACCACAGATACGCAGTATTTT.

The V call is TRBV20-1, the J call TRBJ1-1; D is uncertain. This CDR3 is built from 10 residues. Germline V gene data show CDR1 as DFQATT and CDR2 as SNEGSKA (reference sequence). The CDR3 sequence: CSRSSPEAFF. The DNA for the CDR3 is TGCAGCCGATCATCGCCTGAAGCTTTCTTT.

V usage is TRBV29-1 and J usage is TRBJ1-3; a possible D gene is TRBD1 (6 bases). CDR1 is SQVTM, CDR2 ANQGSEA, per germline. V gave up 3 bases and J gave up 9 bases, with 18 bases separating them. The CDR3 loop spans 14 amino acids. DNA of the CDR3: TGCAGCGTTGATACCTCGGGGACACGGAGCACCATATATTTT. Its protein is CSVDTSGTRSTIYF.

This chain connects TRBV3-1 (or the pseudogene TRBV3-2) to TRBJ1-1; D may be TRBD1 (5 bases). The germline V gene encodes CDR1 LGHDT and CDR2 YNNKEL (reference sequence). This CDR3 region has 12 residues. V lost 3 bases and J 4 bases, leaving 6 bases between the germline ends. CDR3 bases: TGTGCCAGCAGCCATCAGGGCACTGAAGCTTTCTTT. Translating gives CASSHQGTEAFF.

The V gene is TRBV7-6, the J gene TRBJ2-5, with no clear D. Germline V gives CDR1 SGHVS, CDR2 FNYEAQ. CDR3 length: 11 residues. With 3 bases removed from V and 1 base from J, the gap between germline ends came to 0 bases. The DNA for the CDR3 is TGTGCCAGCAGCTTCCAAGAGACCCAGTACTTC. This sequence encodes CASSFQETQYF. Complete variable domain (other parts from reference TRBV7-6 and TRBJ2-5): GAGVSQSPRYKVTKRGQDVALRCDPISGHVSLYWYRQALGQGPEFLTYFNYEAQQDKSGLPNDRFSAERPEGSISTLTIQRTEQRDSAMYRCASSFQETQYFGPGTRLLVL.

J is TRBJ1-4 and V is TRBV18; D remains unclear. V lost 3 bases and J lost 3, with 11 bases in between. Germline V gene sequence: CDR1 KGHSH, CDR2 LQKENI. This CDR3 has 15 amino acids. CDR3 nucleotides: TGTGCCAGCTCACCTCTTGGGATCGCTAATGAAAAACTGTTTTTT. Its translation: CASSPLGIANEKLFF.

This chain uses TRBV3-1 (or the pseudogene TRBV3-2) with TRBJ1-1; D not certain. This CDR3 has 17 residues. From germline, CDR1 is LGHDT and CDR2 YNNKEL (reference sequence). V lost 6 bases, J lost 0 bases, and 20 bases lay in between. Written as DNA, the CDR3 is TGTGCCAGCAGGCCTCGGGGATCCGGACTCATGAACACTGAAGCTTTCTTT. Translated, it gives CASRPRGSGLMNTEAFF.

V and J are TRBV6-2 or TRBV6-3 and TRBJ2-5, with TRBD2 matching over 12 bases. Losses at the gene ends were 5 bases for V and 6 bases for J; bases not matched to a gene: 10. The germline V gene encodes CDR1 MNHEY and CDR2 SVGEGT. The CDR3 sequence is 16 residues long. The CDR3 loop reads CASSSLAGGPVKTQYF. The CDR3, as DNA: TGTGCCAGCAGTAGCCTAGCGGGGGGGCCTGTCAAGACCCAGTACTTC.